The sequence of this T cell receptor beta chain was determined in a study of human T cells and chemical hapten exposure. Study-wide background: Patients, chiefly female, had alopecia areata, totalis or universalis. Per-sample TCR yield variation was attributed mainly to small pooled library volume differences. Whole-study results and caveats: There was no change with DPC sensitization in TCRs above 1 in 1000 frequency.

This clonotype was picked up a small number of times. Its antigen is not identified. There are 16 residues in the CDR3. Germline V gives CDR1 MNHNS, CDR2 SASEGT. Trimming took 1 base from V and 8 from J; bases not matched to a gene: 9. The sample's time point: patch test 2, 6 weeks after DPC sensitization. Specified treatment: therapeutic diphenylcyclopropenone sensitization with weekly scalp DPC. Library construction involved attaching unique molecular identifiers to individual cDNA molecules, which allowed quantitative, reproducible TCR counting. TCRdb re-analysed the RACE reads in MiXCR, keeping a single row per CDR3 protein. Here the sample spans approximately 82,000 distinct CDR3 sequences, 6% to 8.5% being singletons.

The chain uses TRBV6-1 and TRBJ1-4; 8 bases line up with TRBD1. The sample was whole blood, taken in connection with sensitization to the hapten diphenylcyclopropenone (DPC). The clonotype originates from a woman aged 25 to 39 with alopecia areata. Some clones in this sample may be carry-over from other donors' samples. The CDR3 loop is CASSEGLQGAREKLFF. The CDR3 nucleotides read TGTGCCAGCAGTGAAGGATTGCAGGGGGCTCGAGAAAAACTGTTTTTT.